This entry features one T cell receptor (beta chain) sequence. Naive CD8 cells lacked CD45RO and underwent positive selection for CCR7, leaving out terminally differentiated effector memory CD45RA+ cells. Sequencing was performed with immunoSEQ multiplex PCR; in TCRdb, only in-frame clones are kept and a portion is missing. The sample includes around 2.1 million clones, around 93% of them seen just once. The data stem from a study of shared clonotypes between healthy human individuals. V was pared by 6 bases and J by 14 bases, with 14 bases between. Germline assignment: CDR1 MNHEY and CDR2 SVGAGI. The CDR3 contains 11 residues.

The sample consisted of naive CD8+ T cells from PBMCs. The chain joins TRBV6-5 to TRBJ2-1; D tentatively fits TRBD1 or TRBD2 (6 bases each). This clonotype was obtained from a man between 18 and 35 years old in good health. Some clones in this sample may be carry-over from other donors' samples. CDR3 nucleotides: TGTGCCAGCAGAGTGACAGGAGGGGAGTTCTTC. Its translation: CASRVTGGEFF.